The 31 T cell receptor beta chains below all came from one sample that was sequenced in a study of blood T cell repertoires in COVID-19. Profiled with immunoSEQ multiplex PCR; TCRdb holds only in-frame clones, not every one. The profile shows 310,000 or so clones, approximately 86% of them singletons. Sequenced material: peripheral blood. The receptors were sampled from a man aged 70-80 years with acute or convalescent COVID-19.

The chain uses TRBV2 and TRBJ2-5, with D uncertain. The CDR3 is 11 residues long. V lost 4 bases and J 5 bases, leaving 5 bases between the germline ends. CDR1 and CDR2 from the germline V gene are SNHLY and FYNNEI. The CDR3, as DNA: TGTGCCAGCAGTGTATTGGAGACCCAGTACTTC. Encoded protein: CASSVLETQYF.

J is TRBJ2-7 and V is TRBV6-6; TRBD1 matches at 8 bases. The CDR3 covers 14 residues. Germline V gene lookup returns CDR1 MNHNY and CDR2 SVGAGI (reference sequence). J was trimmed by 3 bases and V by 5 bases; bases with no gene match: 6. The CDR3 here is CASSIRQGIYEQYF. The CDR3 region has the DNA TGTGCCAGCAGTATCCGACAGGGGATCTACGAGCAGTACTTC.

The chain employs TRBV5-4 and TRBJ1-6; the D is unclear. CDR1 and CDR2 from the germline V gene are SGHNT and YYREEE (reference sequence). Deletions cut 2 bases from V and 10 bases from J, with 13 bases between. The CDR3 covers 14 residues. This CDR3 reads CASSLPSPGSPLHF. CDR3 nucleotide sequence: TGTGCCAGCAGCTTACCCAGCCCCGGGTCACCCCTCCACTTT.

V is TRBV12-5 and J is TRBJ2-2; 16 nucleotides line up with TRBD2. Germline V gives CDR1 LGHNT, CDR2 FRNRAP. V lost 4 bases and J lost 6; bases outside the gene matches: 23. The CDR3 length is 23 residues. CDR3 sequence reads: CASGSTYVGLAGGFFFRAGELFF. The CDR3 DNA reads as TGTGCTAGTGGTTCGACCTACGTGGGACTAGCGGGGGGGTTTTTTTTTCGCGCCGGGGAGCTGTTTTTT.

The chain carries TRBV29-1 and TRBJ2-1; TRBD1 might be the D (5 bases). Germline V gives CDR1 SQVTM, CDR2 ANQGSEA. V was shortened by 3 bases and J by 4 bases, with 19 bases between the two germline ends. This CDR3 comprises 16 residues. CDR3 nucleotides: TGCAGCGTTGACAGGGCAGCTCACAGATTATACAATGAGCAGTTCTTC. It specifies CSVDRAAHRLYNEQFF.

In the case of this clone: Other nucleotide sequences in the sample specify the same CDR3. The rearrangement links TRBV24-1 to TRBJ2-5, with TRBD2 matching over 15 bases. The ends lost 4 bases at V and 1 base at J; junction bases unmatched: 3. The germline V gene encodes CDR1 KGHDR and CDR2 SFDVKD. The CDR3 length is 17 residues. Written as DNA, the CDR3 is TGTGCCACCAGTGACTCGGGACTAGCGGGGGGCCAAGAGACCCAGTACTTC. This codes for CATSDSGLAGGQETQYF.

The chain is built from TRBV28 and TRBJ2-7, with 9 bases matching TRBD1. The CDR3 extends over 14 amino acids. V dropped 6 bases and J dropped 1; count of bases not matched to a gene: 4. CDR1 and CDR2 (germline): MDHEN, SYDVKM. The CDR3 DNA reads as TGTGCCAGCAGGGTAGGACAGGGGTCCTACGAGCAGTACTTC. Translated, it gives CASRVGQGSYEQYF.

The gene calls are TRBV7-2 and TRBJ2-4; 9 bases agree with TRBD1. CDR1 is SGHTA, CDR2 FQGNSA, per germline. Losses at the gene ends were 3 bases for V and 7 bases for J; bases not matched to a gene: 4. This CDR3 region has 14 residues. The CDR3 bases are TGTGCCAGCAGCTTCCGGACAGGGGCGAACATTCAGTACTTC. It translates to CASSFRTGANIQYF.

The genes are TRBV6-5 and TRBJ2-2; 8 bases line up with TRBD2. V was pared by 8 bases and J by 3 bases, with 8 bases of the junction left unmatched. There are 15 residues in the CDR3. CDR1 MNHEY and CDR2 SVGAGI come from the germline V gene. This CDR3 reads CASAAVAGYTGELFF. The CDR3 DNA sequence: TGTGCCAGCGCGGCGGTAGCGGGGTACACCGGGGAGCTGTTTTTT.

This clone was detected once. V is TRBV5-1 and J is TRBJ2-7, with 11 bases identical to TRBD2. Germline CDR1 SGHRS, CDR2 YFSETQ. V was pared by 4 bases and J by 1 base, with 4 bases of the junction left unmatched. This CDR3 is 15 amino acids long. CDR3 protein: CASSDTSGGSYEQYF. CDR3 in DNA: TGCGCCAGCAGCGATACTAGCGGGGGTTCCTACGAGCAGTACTTC.

V usage is TRBV11-2 and J usage is TRBJ1-1; a weak D match, TRBD1 (6 bases). Trimming shortened V by 3 bases and J by 5 bases, and 10 bases separated the two germline ends. Germline CDR1 reads SGHAT; CDR2 reads FQNNGV. The CDR3 totals 13 residues. CDR3 amino acids: CASSFTGMTEAFF. As DNA, the CDR3 is TGTGCCAGCAGCTTTACAGGGATGACTGAAGCTTTCTTT.

CDR3 sequence reads: CASKRGTSYNEQFF. The CDR3 region has the DNA TGTGCCAGTAAACGGGGTACCTCCTACAATGAGCAGTTCTTC. The J gene is TRBJ2-1, the V gene TRBV19; TRBD2 is a possible D gene (5 bases). CDR1 LNHDA and CDR2 SQIVND come from the germline V gene (reference sequence). V was trimmed by 7 bases and J by 0 bases, leaving 10 bases between them. The CDR3 sequence is 14 residues long.

The V call is TRBV3-1 (or the pseudogene TRBV3-2), the J call TRBJ2-1; 10 positions agree with TRBD1. This CDR3 spans 11 amino acids. In germline, CDR1 is LGHDT, CDR2 YNNKEL (reference sequence). After removal of 8 bases from V and 12 bases from J, the junction contained 4 bases not matched to a gene. The CDR3 DNA reads TGTGCCAGCGGACAGGGGGAAGGGCAGTTCTTC. It is translated as CASGQGEGQFF.

The chain combines TRBV6-6 with TRBJ1-6; D gene ambiguous. The V gene's germline CDR1 is MNHNY and CDR2 SVGAGI (reference sequence). V gave up 10 bases and J gave up 6 bases, with 16 bases separating them. The CDR3 extends over 14 amino acids. CDR3 DNA sequence: TGTGCCACCCCTGTGGCTTCGGGTAATTCACCCCTCCACTTT. It encodes CATPVASGNSPLHF.

A single count supports this clone. The rearrangement uses TRBV15 and TRBJ1-1; TRBD1 matches at 7 bases. CDR1 and CDR2 (germline): LNHNV, YYDKDF (reference sequence). V shed 2 bases and J 4 bases; nucleotides not matched to a gene: 4. This CDR3 is built from 14 residues. CDR3 DNA: TGTGCCACCAGCAGACAGGGGGTAGGCACTGAAGCTTTCTTT. Translating gives CATSRQGVGTEAFF.

On this clone: At the DNA level, this CDR3 is encoded by other sequences in the same sample as well. The chain carries TRBV7-2 and TRBJ2-2, with a weak D call TRBD2 (5 bases). Looked up from germline, CDR1 is SGHTA and CDR2 is FQGNSA. The CDR3 sequence is 15 residues long. The V gene lost 6 bases and the J gene lost 6 bases, with 17 bases spanning the gap. This CDR3 is CASSLNRGRAGELFF. In nucleotides, the CDR3 is TGTGCCAGCAGTTTAAATCGGGGTAGGGCCGGGGAGCTGTTTTTT.

The V call is TRBV10-3, the J call TRBJ1-2; D is uncertain. CDR1 is ENHRY, CDR2 SYGVKD, per germline. The CDR3 spans 16 residues. V lost 3 bases and J lost 0, with 14 bases in between. The CDR3 DNA reads TGTGCCATCAGTGATAGGTCAGGCCTCTCTAACTATGGCTACACCTTC. Translating gives CAISDRSGLSNYGYTF.

The rearrangement links TRBV5-1 to TRBJ2-3; 8 bases match TRBD1. This CDR3 is built from 14 residues. Germline V gene lookup returns CDR1 SGHRS and CDR2 YFSETQ. The V and J ends lost 3 bases and 5 bases, in that order; junction bases with no gene match: 5. Here the CDR3 DNA reads TGCGCCAGCAGCTCTCGGACAGGGCAAGATACGCAGTATTTT. Its protein is CASSSRTGQDTQYF.

This chain connects TRBV7-2 to TRBJ2-1; TRBD2 agrees at 8 bases. Germline-derived CDR1 and CDR2 are SGHTA and FQGNSA. Trimming took 1 base from V and 7 from J; bases not matched to a gene: 12. CDR3 length: 17 amino acids. CDR3 protein: CASSLVGAGGAENEQFF. CDR3 sequence (DNA): TGTGCCAGCAGCTTAGTTGGGGCCGGGGGGGCAGAAAATGAGCAGTTCTTC.

As to this clone: Other DNA variants within this sample encode the same CDR3. This chain uses TRBV7-9 with TRBJ2-7; 10 bases are shared with TRBD1. Trimming removed 4 bases from V and 3 bases from J; junction bases left unmatched: 3. Per germline, CDR1 SEHNR and CDR2 FQNEAQ (reference sequence). This CDR3 is 14 amino acids long. This CDR3 is CASSSGQGSYEQYF. The CDR3 DNA sequence: TGTGCCAGCAGCTCGGGACAGGGGAGCTACGAGCAGTACTTC.

The J gene is TRBJ2-7, the V gene TRBV11-2; no reliable D call. Germline CDR1 and CDR2: SGHAT and FQNNGV. The V gene lost 3 bases and the J gene lost 2 bases, with 5 bases spanning the gap. CDR3 length equals 12 residues. CDR3 sequence: CASSLQTYEQYF. DNA of the CDR3: TGTGCCAGCAGCTTGCAGACCTACGAGCAGTACTTC. Together with reference TRBV11-2 and TRBJ2-7, the CDR3 gives the full variable domain: EAGVAQSPRYKIIEKRQSVAFWCNPISGHATLYWYQQILGQGPKLLIQFQNNGVVDDSQLPKDRFSAERLKGVDSTLKIQPAKLEDSAVYLCASSLQTYEQYFGPGTRLTVT.

The gene calls are TRBV5-4 and TRBJ1-1, with TRBD1 matching 7 bases. CDR1 and CDR2 (germline): SGHNT, YYREEE (reference sequence). The CDR3 consists of 16 residues. The ends lost 6 bases at V and 4 bases at J; junction bases unmatched: 15. CDR3 sequence: CASTATGLYRGTEAFF. CDR3 nucleotides: TGTGCCAGCACCGCGACAGGACTCTACAGGGGCACTGAAGCTTTCTTT.

The J gene is TRBJ1-2, the V gene TRBV2, with 10 bases aligning to TRBD1. The CDR3 has 14 residues. The germline CDR1 and CDR2 sequences are SNHLY and FYNNEI. V lost 6 bases and J lost 4; bases outside the gene matches: 5. The CDR3 region is CASSGDRGTYGYTF. The CDR3 DNA sequence: TGTGCCAGCAGCGGGGACAGGGGTACCTATGGCTACACCTTC.

A single count supports this clone. The V call is TRBV19, the J call TRBJ1-5; TRBD1 agrees at 9 bases. Germline values: CDR1 LNHDA, CDR2 SQIVND (reference sequence). CDR3 length: 14 residues. The J segment lost 6 bases and the V segment lost 3 bases, leaving 3 bases of the junction unmatched. The CDR3 coding sequence is TGTGCCAGTAGTATGGGACAGGGAACTCAGCCCCAGCATTTT. Protein product: CASSMGQGTQPQHF.

V usage is TRBV7-2 and J usage is TRBJ2-1; D call uncertain. Germline lookup yields CDR1 SGHTA and CDR2 FQGNSA. The CDR3 extends over 12 amino acids. V shed 3 bases and J shed 8 bases, with 8 bases lying between them. CDR3 bases: TGTGCCAGCAGCTTGAGTAACTATGAGCAGTTCTTC. The encoded protein is CASSLSNYEQFF.

This clone has only one observation. The chain couples TRBV5-1 to TRBJ2-5, with 9 bases matching TRBD2. Unmatched junction bases numbered 15, after V lost 4 bases and J lost 5 bases. CDR3 length: 17 residues. Germline CDR1 and CDR2: SGHRS and YFSETQ. CDR3 amino acids: CASSRAAGLAGTETQYF. CDR3 sequence (DNA): TGCGCCAGCAGCCGAGCCGCGGGGCTAGCGGGAACGGAGACCCAGTACTTC.

The chain is built from TRBV2 and TRBJ1-1, with 7 bases lining up with TRBD1. The V segment lost 2 bases and the J segment 2 bases; nucleotides outside the gene matches: 5. Per germline, CDR1 SNHLY and CDR2 FYNNEI. The CDR3 extends over 15 amino acids. CDR3 DNA sequence: TGTGCCAGCAGTGAATTGGACAGGTTCAACACTGAAGCTTTCTTT. Its protein is CASSELDRFNTEAFF.

The chain has TRBV5-1 and TRBJ1-3; TRBD1 agrees at 8 bases. This CDR3 comprises 14 residues. The germline V gene has CDR1 SGHRS and CDR2 YFSETQ. J lost 11 bases, V lost 0 bases, and 7 bases had no gene match. The CDR3 is CASSLAGQEDAIYF. The CDR3 region has the DNA TGCGCCAGCAGCTTGGCGGGACAGGAGGATGCCATATATTTT.

This clone was recorded a few times. The gene calls are TRBV5-1 and TRBJ2-7, with 7 bases identical to TRBD1. The length of the CDR3 is 14 residues. The V gene end was trimmed by 4 bases and the J gene end by 0 bases; junction bases not matched to a gene: 4. CDR1 is SGHRS and CDR2 is YFSETQ in the germline V gene. The CDR3 region has the DNA TGCGCCAGCAGCAGTGGGACAGTCTCCTACGAGCAGTACTTC. This encodes CASSSGTVSYEQYF.

This sequence joins TRBV28 and TRBJ2-1; 15 bases map to TRBD2. This CDR3 is 15 amino acids long. With 7 bases clipped from V and 10 bases from J, the junction kept 8 bases outside the gene matches. Germline assignment: CDR1 MDHEN and CDR2 SYDVKM. CDR3 sequence reads: CASNQGLAGGREQFF. The DNA for the CDR3 is TGTGCCAGCAACCAGGGACTAGCGGGAGGTCGGGAGCAGTTCTTC.

The V and J genes are TRBV6-1 and TRBJ1-2, with D possibly being TRBD1 (6 bases). The V gene lost 4 bases and the J gene lost 2 bases, with 17 bases spanning the gap. The germline V gene encodes CDR1 MNHNS and CDR2 SASEGT. There are 16 residues in the CDR3. The CDR3 sequence is CASSVSLSTGNYGYTF. The CDR3, as DNA: TGTGCCAGCAGTGTCTCCCTCTCGACAGGCAACTATGGCTACACCTTC.